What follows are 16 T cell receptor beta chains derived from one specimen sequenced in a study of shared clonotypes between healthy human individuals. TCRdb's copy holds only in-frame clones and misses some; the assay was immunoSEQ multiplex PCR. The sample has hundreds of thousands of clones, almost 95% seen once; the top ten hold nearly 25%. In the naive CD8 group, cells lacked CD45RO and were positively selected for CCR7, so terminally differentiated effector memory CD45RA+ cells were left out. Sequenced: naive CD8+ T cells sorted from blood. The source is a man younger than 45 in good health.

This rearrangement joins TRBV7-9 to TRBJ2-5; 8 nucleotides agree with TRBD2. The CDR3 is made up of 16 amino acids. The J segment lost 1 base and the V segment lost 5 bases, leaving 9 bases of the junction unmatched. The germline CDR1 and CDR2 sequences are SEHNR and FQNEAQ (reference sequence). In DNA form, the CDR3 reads TGTGCCAGCAGCCCCCTTCGGGGGGGCCTCCAAGAGACCCAGTACTTC. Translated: CASSPLRGGLQETQYF.

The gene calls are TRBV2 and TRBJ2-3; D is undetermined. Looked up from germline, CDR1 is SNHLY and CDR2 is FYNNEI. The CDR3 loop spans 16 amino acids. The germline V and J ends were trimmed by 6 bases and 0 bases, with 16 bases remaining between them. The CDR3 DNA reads TGTGCCAGCAGGGAGAACACCGGATCTAGCACAGATACGCAGTATTTT. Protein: CASRENTGSSTDTQYF.

The chain's CDR3 is CAISEADRGFSYGYTF. The CDR3 DNA sequence: TGTGCCATCAGTGAGGCGGACAGGGGATTTAGCTATGGCTACACCTTC. The chain links TRBV10-3 to TRBJ1-2; 9 bases are a match to TRBD1. The V segment lost 2 bases and the J segment 4 bases; nucleotides outside the gene matches: 8. CDR1 and CDR2 (germline): ENHRY, SYGVKD. The CDR3 is 16 amino acids.

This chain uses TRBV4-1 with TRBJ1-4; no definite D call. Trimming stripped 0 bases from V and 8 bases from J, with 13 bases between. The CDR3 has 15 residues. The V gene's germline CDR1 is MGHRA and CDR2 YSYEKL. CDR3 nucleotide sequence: TGCGCCAGCAGCCAAGATCGAGCTATTAGGGAAAAACTGTTTTTT. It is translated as CASSQDRAIREKLFF.

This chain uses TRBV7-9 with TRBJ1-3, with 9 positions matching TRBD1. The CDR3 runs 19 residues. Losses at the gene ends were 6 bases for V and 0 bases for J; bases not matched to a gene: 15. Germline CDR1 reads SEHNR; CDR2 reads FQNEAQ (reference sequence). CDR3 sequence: CASRVSPGQGSYSGNTIYF. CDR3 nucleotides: TGTGCCAGCAGGGTATCTCCGGGACAGGGATCATACTCTGGAAACACCATATATTTT.

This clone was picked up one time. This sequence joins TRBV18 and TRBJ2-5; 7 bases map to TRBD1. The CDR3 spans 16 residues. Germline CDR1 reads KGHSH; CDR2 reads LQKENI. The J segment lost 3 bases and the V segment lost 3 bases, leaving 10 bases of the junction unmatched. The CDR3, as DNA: TGTGCCAGCTCACCGAGAGGAGGACAGGTCAAAGAGACCCAGTACTTC. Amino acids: CASSPRGGQVKETQYF.

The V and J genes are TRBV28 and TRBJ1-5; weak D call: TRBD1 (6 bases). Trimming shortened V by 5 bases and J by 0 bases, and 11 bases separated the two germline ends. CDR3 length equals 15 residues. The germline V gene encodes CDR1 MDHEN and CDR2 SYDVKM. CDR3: CASSRGTLSNQPQHF. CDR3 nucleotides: TGTGCCAGCAGTAGGGGGACACTTAGCAATCAGCCCCAGCATTTT.

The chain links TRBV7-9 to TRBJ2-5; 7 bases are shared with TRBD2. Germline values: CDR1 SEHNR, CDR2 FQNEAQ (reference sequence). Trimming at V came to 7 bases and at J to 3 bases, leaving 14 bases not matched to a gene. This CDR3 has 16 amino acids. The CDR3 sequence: CASNEPVGGKEETQYF. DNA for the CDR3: TGTGCCAGCAACGAACCCGTGGGGGGGAAAGAAGAGACCCAGTACTTC. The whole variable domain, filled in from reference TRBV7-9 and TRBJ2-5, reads DTGVSQNPRHKITKRGQNVTFRCDPISEHNRLYWYRQTLGQGPEFLTYFQNEAQLEKSRLLSDRFSAERPKGSFSTLEIQRTEQGDSAMYLCASNEPVGGKEETQYFGPGTRLLVL.

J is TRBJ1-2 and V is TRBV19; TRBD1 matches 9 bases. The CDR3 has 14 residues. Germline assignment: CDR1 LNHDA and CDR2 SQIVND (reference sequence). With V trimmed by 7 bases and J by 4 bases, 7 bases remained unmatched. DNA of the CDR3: TGTGCCAGTACCGTGACAGGGGGAGGCTATGGCTACACCTTC. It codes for CASTVTGGGYGYTF.

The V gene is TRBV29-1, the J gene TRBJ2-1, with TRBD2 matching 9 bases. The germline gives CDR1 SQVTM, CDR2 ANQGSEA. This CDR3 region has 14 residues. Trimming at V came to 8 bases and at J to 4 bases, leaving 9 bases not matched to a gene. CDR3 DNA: TGCAGCTTCCGCGTGCTAGCGGGGTACAATGAGCAGTTCTTC. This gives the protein CSFRVLAGYNEQFF.

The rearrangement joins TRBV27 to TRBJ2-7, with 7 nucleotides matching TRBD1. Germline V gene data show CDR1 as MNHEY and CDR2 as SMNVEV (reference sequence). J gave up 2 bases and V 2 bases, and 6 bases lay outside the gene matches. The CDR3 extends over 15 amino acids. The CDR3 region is CASSLPDRAPYEQYF. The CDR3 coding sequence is TGTGCCAGCAGTTTACCCGACAGGGCCCCCTACGAGCAGTACTTC.

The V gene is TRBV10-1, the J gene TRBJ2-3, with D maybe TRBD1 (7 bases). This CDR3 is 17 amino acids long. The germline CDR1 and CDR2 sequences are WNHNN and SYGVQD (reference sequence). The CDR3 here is CARWPRGERGETDTQYF. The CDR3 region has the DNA TGCGCTCGCTGGCCCAGGGGGGAGAGGGGGGAGACAGATACGCAGTATTTT.

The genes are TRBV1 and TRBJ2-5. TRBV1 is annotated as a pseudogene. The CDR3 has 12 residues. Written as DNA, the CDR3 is TGCACCAGCAGCCAGCCTGAAGAGACCCAGTACTTC. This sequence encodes CTSSQPEETQYF.

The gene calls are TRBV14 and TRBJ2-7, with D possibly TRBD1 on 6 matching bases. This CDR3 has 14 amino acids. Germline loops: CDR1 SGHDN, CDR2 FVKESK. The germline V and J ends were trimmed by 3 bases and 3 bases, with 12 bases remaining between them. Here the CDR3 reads CASSQTGHDYEQYF. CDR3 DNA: TGTGCCAGCAGCCAGACAGGTCACGACTACGAGCAGTACTTC.

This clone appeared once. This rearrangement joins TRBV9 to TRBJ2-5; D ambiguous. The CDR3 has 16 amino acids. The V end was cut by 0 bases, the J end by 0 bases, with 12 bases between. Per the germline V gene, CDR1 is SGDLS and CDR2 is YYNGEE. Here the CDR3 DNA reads TGTGCCAGCAGCGTAGGTCTAGTTGGGGACCAAGAGACCCAGTACTTC. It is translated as CASSVGLVGDQETQYF.

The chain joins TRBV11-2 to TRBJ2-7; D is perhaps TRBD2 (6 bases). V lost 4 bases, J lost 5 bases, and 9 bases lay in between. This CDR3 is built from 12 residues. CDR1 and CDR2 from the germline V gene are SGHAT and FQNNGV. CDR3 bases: TGTGCCAGCAGCTCTGCTAGCGACGAGCAGTACTTC. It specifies CASSSASDEQYF.